This T cell receptor (beta chain) emerged from a study of memory CD4+ T cells and cytomegalovirus serostatus. Using immunoSEQ multiplex PCR, the repertoire was profiled, and TCRdb retains in-frame clones only, with some absent. The sample holds about 64,000 clones, approximately 77% seen once. Single viable CD3+CD4+CD8-CD45RO+ cells were sorted as the memory CD4+ T cells. The clonotype comes from an adult in good health and CMV-seronegative. The specimen was memory CD4+ T cells from blood.

In nucleotides, the CDR3 is TGTGCCAGCAGTGACAGGGAAGGGGCAAAACTGTTTTTT. It yields the protein CASSDREGAKLFF. This chain joins TRBV2 and TRBJ1-4, with D perhaps TRBD1 (5 bases). Trimming took off 3 bases at V and 10 bases at J, with 12 bases between the two ends. This CDR3 is 13 amino acids long. Germline loops: CDR1 SNHLY, CDR2 FYNNEI.